A single sample is the source of the 24 T cell receptor beta chains below, sequenced in a study of identical twins. One entry per CDR3 protein results from TCRdb running MiXCR on the 5' RACE reads. The table records about 100,000 distinct CDR3 sequences, 5.9% of them present only once. Sample: memory T cells sorted from blood. All receptors derive from a woman aged 50 to 60 in good health.

This clonotype occurred many times. The rearrangement uses TRBV29-1 and TRBJ2-5; D ambiguous. Germline lookup yields CDR1 SQVTM and CDR2 ANQGSEA. The length of the CDR3 is 16 residues. V was cut by 5 bases and J by 2 bases, with 21 bases left in between. The DNA of the CDR3 is TGCAGCGTTTTGCGGTCCGACACGAGCCCACAAGAGACCCAGTACTTC. This codes for CSVLRSDTSPQETQYF. Using reference TRBV29-1 and TRBJ2-5 for the parts outside the CDR3, the full variable domain is SAVISQKPSRDICQRGTSLTIQCQVDSQVTMMFWYRQQPGQSLTLIATANQGSEATYESGFVIDKFPISRPNLTFSTLTVSNMSPEDSSIYLCSVLRSDTSPQETQYFGPGTRLLVL.

The chain links TRBV5-1 to TRBJ1-1; 8 nucleotides match TRBD1. With V trimmed by 4 bases and J by 4 bases, 9 bases remained unmatched. This CDR3 region has 15 residues. CDR1 SGHRS and CDR2 YFSETQ come from the germline V gene. The CDR3 spells CASSGDRNPITEAFF. The CDR3 coding sequence is TGCGCCAGCAGCGGGGACAGGAATCCTATCACTGAAGCTTTCTTT.

This clonotype was counted ten times or more. V usage is TRBV27 and J usage is TRBJ1-2, with 8 bases fitting TRBD1. Per the germline V gene, CDR1 is MNHEY and CDR2 is SMNVEV (reference sequence). V was clipped by 6 bases and J by 5 bases; unmatched bases: 8. The CDR3 is 14 residues long. The CDR3 loop is CASSLGQGIYGYTF. CDR3 nucleotide sequence: TGTGCCAGCAGCCTCGGACAGGGTATTTATGGCTACACCTTC.

This clonotype was seen more than once but under ten times. This chain connects TRBV3-1 to TRBJ2-7, with 7 positions matching TRBD2. The CDR3 contains 16 residues. The V and J ends lost 3 bases and 4 bases, in that order; junction bases with no gene match: 12. Germline CDR1 and CDR2: LGHDT and YNNKEL (reference sequence). CDR3 sequence reads: CASSHGSASGNYEQYV. Written as DNA, the CDR3 is TGTGCCAGCAGCCACGGCTCGGCTAGCGGAAATTACGAGCAGTACGTC.

Many counts were recorded for this clonotype. The chain combines TRBV5-5 with TRBJ1-2, with D possibly TRBD1 on 6 matching bases. Germline values: CDR1 SGHKS, CDR2 YYEKEE (reference sequence). This CDR3 is 13 amino acids long. V gave up 2 bases and J gave up 6 bases, with 11 bases separating them. The CDR3 DNA sequence: TGTGCCAGCAGCTTTACAGGGAGGCATGGCTACACCTTC. Translation: CASSFTGRHGYTF.

This clonotype was counted a few times. This chain joins TRBV5-1 and TRBJ2-3; D unclear. Trimming shortened V by 0 bases and J by 1 base, and 12 bases separated the two germline ends. Germline V gene sequence: CDR1 SGHRS, CDR2 YFSETQ. This CDR3 is 16 amino acids long. DNA of the CDR3: TGCGCCAGCAGCTTGGAACCAGGATGGGGCACAGATACGCAGTATTTT. Translation gives CASSLEPGWGTDTQYF.

This clonotype was detected many times. The V and J genes are TRBV12-3 or TRBV12-4 and TRBJ2-1; 10 bases line up with TRBD2. J gave up 9 bases and V 7 bases, and 6 bases lay outside the gene matches. This CDR3 contains 13 residues. Here the CDR3 reads CASKLAGGTEQFF. CDR3 DNA sequence: TGTGCCAGCAAGTTAGCGGGAGGCACTGAGCAGTTCTTC.

This clonotype was observed many times. A much larger clone differs by one base, so this may be a read error. This chain joins TRBV20-1 and TRBJ2-2, with a tentative D call TRBD2 (7 bases). Trimming removed 3 bases at V and 6 bases at J, with 17 bases between. The germline V gene encodes CDR1 DFQATT and CDR2 SNEGSKA (reference sequence). The CDR3 is made up of 15 amino acids. CDR3 sequence (DNA): TGCAGTGCTAGTGATGGGGGGCGGGAGTCCGGGGAGCTGTTTTTT. Its protein is CSASDGGRESGELFF.

This clonotype was observed many times. The J gene is TRBJ2-7, the V gene TRBV29-1, with a possible D match to TRBD1 (5 bases). Trimming removed 5 bases at V and 2 bases at J, with 13 bases between. Germline V gives CDR1 SQVTM, CDR2 ANQGSEA. The CDR3 loop spans 13 amino acids. The CDR3 sequence is CSVLRASTYEQYF. CDR3 sequence (DNA): TGCAGCGTTCTCAGGGCTTCCACCTACGAGCAGTACTTC.

This clonotype was observed many times. This chain joins TRBV6-6 and TRBJ2-1, with no clear D. The CDR3 is 13 amino acids. The germline V gene encodes CDR1 MNHNY and CDR2 SVGAGI (reference sequence). V was clipped by 5 bases and J by 4 bases, with 9 bases between them. The DNA for the CDR3 is TGTGCCAGCAGTCTACAATTATACAATGAGCAGTTCTTC. It encodes CASSLQLYNEQFF.

V usage is TRBV18 and J usage is TRBJ2-6, with 7 bases fitting TRBD2. The length of the CDR3 is 18 residues. Germline CDR1 and CDR2: KGHSH and LQKENI. Losses at the gene ends were 1 base for V and 1 base for J; bases not matched to a gene: 7. The CDR3 coding sequence is TGTGCCAGCTCACCACGGGAGGGGATCTTATCTGGGGCCAACGTCCTGACTTTC. Translation gives CASSPREGILSGANVLTF.

This clonotype has only a few counts. The V gene is TRBV20-1, the J gene TRBJ2-6; D gene unclear. This CDR3 is 13 amino acids long. Germline-derived CDR1 and CDR2 are DFQATT and SNEGSKA (reference sequence). Trimming removed 3 bases at V and 1 base at J, with 4 bases between. CDR3 protein: CSASLSGANVLTF. DNA of the CDR3: TGCAGTGCTAGCCTATCTGGGGCCAACGTCCTGACTTTC.

This clonotype occurred many times. The chain couples TRBV3-1 to TRBJ1-5; D unclear. V was pared by 1 base and J by 4 bases, with 14 bases between. CDR1 LGHDT and CDR2 YNNKEL come from the germline V gene (reference sequence). CDR3 length: 16 residues. CDR3 DNA sequence: TGTGCCAGCAGCCAAGCAGCAATGGGGTTGAATCAGCCCCAGCATTTT. Its protein is CASSQAAMGLNQPQHF.

V usage is TRBV3-1 and J usage is TRBJ2-2, with D tentatively TRBD2 (5 bases). The CDR3 is made up of 17 amino acids. V dropped 5 bases and J dropped 4 bases, with 20 bases sitting between them. Germline lookup yields CDR1 LGHDT and CDR2 YNNKEL (reference sequence). CDR3: CASSSFFGRSGTGELFF. The CDR3 DNA follows: TGTGCCAGCAGCTCCTTTTTTGGGAGAAGTGGCACCGGGGAGCTGTTTTTT.

This clonotype was counted at least ten times. This chain joins TRBV29-1 and TRBJ2-3; a possible D gene is TRBD2 (6 bases). The CDR3 is 12 residues long. From germline, CDR1 is SQVTM and CDR2 ANQGSEA. The germline V and J ends were trimmed by 5 bases and 6 bases, with 12 bases remaining between them. The CDR3 loop reads CSVWRGADTQYF. CDR3 sequence (DNA): TGCAGCGTTTGGCGGGGCGCGGATACGCAGTATTTT.

This clonotype occurred a few times. Since no conserved phenylalanine or tryptophan closes the CDR3, a read error is the likely cause. This chain links TRBV19 with TRBJ1-3; no clear D gene. The CDR3 runs to 13 residues. V gave up 6 bases and J gave up 6 bases, with 12 bases separating them. CDR1 and CDR2 (germline): LNHDA, SQIVND (reference sequence). CDR3 bases: TGTGCCAGTAGCAAAGGGTCACAAAACACCATATATTAT. Translating it yields CASSKGSQNTIYY.

There are many counts of this clonotype. CDR3 in DNA: TGCGCCAGCAGCACAAGACAGGGAGGGCTCGCCGGGGAGCTGTTTTTT. It yields the protein CASSTRQGGLAGELFF. The chain is built from TRBV5-1 and TRBJ2-2; D is perhaps TRBD1 or TRBD2 (7 bases each). CDR1 and CDR2 (germline): SGHRS, YFSETQ. Trimming left V 4 bases short and J 6 bases short, with 19 bases between. The length of the CDR3 is 16 residues.

There are a few counts of this clonotype. A clone one base away is much larger, so this may be a read error. This chain connects TRBV12-3 or TRBV12-4 to TRBJ1-2; TRBD1 matches 9 bases. This CDR3 region has 15 residues. The CDR3 is CASSLNRGQVGGYPF. The DNA of the CDR3 is TGTGCCAGCAGTCTGAACAGGGGGCAAGTGGGTGGCTACCCCTTC.

In this sample, this clonotype turned up many times. V usage is TRBV19 and J usage is TRBJ2-3, with 9 bases that match TRBD2. J gave up 5 bases and V 3 bases, and 6 bases lay outside the gene matches. The CDR3 is 15 amino acids. Germline-derived CDR1 and CDR2 are LNHDA and SQIVND (reference sequence). This CDR3 reads CASSMGGRAKDTQYF. The CDR3 bases are TGTGCCAGTAGTATGGGCGGGAGGGCCAAAGATACGCAGTATTTT.

The table lists this clonotype with many counts. The genes are TRBV4-2 and TRBJ1-1; 7 bases fit TRBD1. The V gene end was trimmed by 5 bases and the J gene end by 4 bases; junction bases not matched to a gene: 10. Germline loops: CDR1 LGHNA, CDR2 YNFKEQ. The CDR3 spans 15 residues. The DNA for the CDR3 is TGTGCCAGCAGCTACACGCAGGGGGGCATCACTGAAGCTTTCTTT. Translation: CASSYTQGGITEAFF.

Regarding this clonotype: A much larger clone differs from this one at a single base, so this may be a read error. This chain uses TRBV10-3 with TRBJ2-7, with D tentatively TRBD2 (6 bases). This CDR3 is 14 amino acids long. Germline-derived CDR1 and CDR2 are ENHRY and SYGVKD. The DNA of the CDR3 is TGTACCATCCTTAGCGGATATCCCTCCTACGAGCAGTACTTC. This encodes CTILSGYPSYEQYF.

This clonotype turned up a few times. The chain recombines TRBV6-6 with TRBJ2-3; D unresolved. Per the germline V gene, CDR1 is MNHNY and CDR2 is SVGAGI (reference sequence). V was cut by 6 bases and J by 5 bases, with 12 bases left in between. CDR3 length: 13 residues. CDR3 nucleotides: TGTGCCAGCAGACTACCTAATGAAGATACGCAGTATTTT. This sequence encodes CASRLPNEDTQYF.

This clonotype was found many times. The J gene is TRBJ2-1, the V gene TRBV11-3; D perhaps matches TRBD2 (6 bases). V lost 5 bases and J 4 bases, leaving 12 bases between the germline ends. Germline V gene lookup returns CDR1 SGHNT and CDR2 YENEEA. CDR3 length: 14 amino acids. CDR3 nucleotide sequence: TGTGCCAGCAGCCCACGGGAGACATACAATGAGCAGTTCTTC. Amino acid sequence: CASSPRETYNEQFF.

This clonotype was picked up many times. J is TRBJ2-3 and V is TRBV20-1; D remains unclear. Trimming stripped 7 bases from V and 2 bases from J, with 7 bases between. The CDR3 consists of 11 residues. CDR1 and CDR2 (germline): DFQATT, SNEGSKA (reference sequence). The DNA for the CDR3 is TGCAGTGGAACGGCCACAGATACGCAGTATTTT. This translates into CSGTATDTQYF.